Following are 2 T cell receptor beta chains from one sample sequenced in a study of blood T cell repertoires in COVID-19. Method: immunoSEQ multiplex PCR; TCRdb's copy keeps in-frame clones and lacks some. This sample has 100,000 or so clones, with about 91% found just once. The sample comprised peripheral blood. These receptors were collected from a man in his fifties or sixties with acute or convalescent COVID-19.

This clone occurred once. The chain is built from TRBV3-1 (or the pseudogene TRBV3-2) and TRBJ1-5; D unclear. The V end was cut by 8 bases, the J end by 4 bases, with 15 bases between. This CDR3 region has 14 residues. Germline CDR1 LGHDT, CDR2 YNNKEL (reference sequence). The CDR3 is CASANRGWNQPQHF. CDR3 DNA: TGTGCCAGCGCTAATCGGGGTTGGAATCAGCCCCAGCATTTT.

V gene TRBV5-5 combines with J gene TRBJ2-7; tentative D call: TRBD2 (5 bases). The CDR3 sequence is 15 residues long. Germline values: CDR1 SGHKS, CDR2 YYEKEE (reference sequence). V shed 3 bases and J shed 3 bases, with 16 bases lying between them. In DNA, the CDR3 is TGTGCCAGCAGCTCGCCCCCCCCGGGGAGCTACGAGCAGTACTTC. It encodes CASSSPPPGSYEQYF.